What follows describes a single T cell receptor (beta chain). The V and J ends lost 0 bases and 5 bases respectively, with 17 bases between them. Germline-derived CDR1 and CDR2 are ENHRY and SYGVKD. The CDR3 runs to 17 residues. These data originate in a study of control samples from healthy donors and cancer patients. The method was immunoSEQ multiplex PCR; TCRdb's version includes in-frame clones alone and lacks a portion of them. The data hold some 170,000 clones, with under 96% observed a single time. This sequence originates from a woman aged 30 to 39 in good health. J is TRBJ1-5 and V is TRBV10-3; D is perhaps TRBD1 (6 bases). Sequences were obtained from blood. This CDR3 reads CAISESGGGRGYQPQHF. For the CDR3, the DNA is TGTGCCATCAGTGAGTCTGGGGGCGGCAGGGGCTATCAGCCCCAGCATTTT.